The present TCR beta chain was sequenced within a study of CD8+ T cells in alopecia areata. Looking at the study overall: Treated patients received oral tofacitinib, 5 to 10 mg twice daily. Study-wide findings and caveats: Scalp clonality, along with expanded CD8+ clones among the top 100, was significantly decreased by tofacitinib. Clonality was higher in lesional than normal scalp, especially in alopecia totalis/universalis.

The sequencing template was cDNA reverse transcribed from extracted RNA. Method: immunoSEQ multiplex PCR; TCRdb's copy keeps in-frame clones and lacks some. The sample lists about 140,000 clones; around 86% were seen once. This clone was recorded only once. The antigen remains unidentified. Treatment defined: oral pan-JAK inhibitor, 5-10 mg twice daily. Using a FACSAria, the CD4+ and CD8+ T cells were sorted from the PBMCs. The CDR3 has 16 residues. The V and J ends lost 3 bases and 8 bases, in that order; junction bases with no gene match: 15. CDR1 SGHDT and CDR2 YYEEEE come from the germline V gene. Source: CD8+ T cells sorted from blood, taken at week 4, from a patient treated with tofacitinib. The TCR sequence derives from a human donor with alopecia areata. The chain uses TRBV5-6 and TRBJ2-3, with 7 bases lining up with TRBD1. The CDR3, as DNA: TGTGCCAGCAGCTCGCCGGGACAGAGAACACATGTTACGCAGTATTTT. Its protein is CASSSPGQRTHVTQYF.